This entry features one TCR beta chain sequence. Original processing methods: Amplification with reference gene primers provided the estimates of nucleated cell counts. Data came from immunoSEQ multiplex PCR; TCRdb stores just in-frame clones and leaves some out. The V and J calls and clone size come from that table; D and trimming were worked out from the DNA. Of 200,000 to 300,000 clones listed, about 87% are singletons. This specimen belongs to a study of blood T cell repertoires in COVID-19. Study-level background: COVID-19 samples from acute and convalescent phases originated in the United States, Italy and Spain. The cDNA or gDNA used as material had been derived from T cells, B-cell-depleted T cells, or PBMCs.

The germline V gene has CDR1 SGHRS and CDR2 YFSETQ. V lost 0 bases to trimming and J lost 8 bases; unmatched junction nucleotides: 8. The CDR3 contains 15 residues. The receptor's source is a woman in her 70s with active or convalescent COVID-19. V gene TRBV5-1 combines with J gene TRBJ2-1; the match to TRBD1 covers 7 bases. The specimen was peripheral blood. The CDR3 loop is CASSLVFDRDHEQFF. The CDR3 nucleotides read TGCGCCAGCAGCTTGGTTTTCGACAGGGACCATGAGCAGTTCTTC.